The TCR beta chain under discussion was sequenced for a study of blood T cell repertoires in COVID-19 (dated by TCRdb to about 2020). About the study as a whole: Samples from collaborators originated in the United States, Italy and Spain and spanned both the acute and convalescent phases of COVID-19. The prospective study material was composed of cDNA or gDNA derived from T cells, B-cell-depleted T cells, or PBMCs. Subjects who had been exposed to COVID-19, were actively infected with it, or had recovered from it provided the deeply sampled blood TCRbeta repertoires that made up the dataset. The repertoires were released in a freely available public database intended as a resource for research on the immune response to SARS-CoV-2. The samples were drawn from two sources: the first 160 participants of the ongoing ImmuneRACE study, and approximately 1,300 subjects contributed by 6 global collaborators. Sample metadata almost always included a de-identified subject ID, COVID-19 status, age in years and sex. Where available, HLA class I and class II types were obtained from metadata supplied by the sample provider rather than from assay-based typing.

The germline V gene yields SGHTA for CDR1 and FQGNSA for CDR2. The CDR3 runs 13 residues from the cysteine to the phenylalanine. The entry retains the CDR3 DNA only, 39 bases that are in frame from base 1. The germline ends are 11 bases apart after V is trimmed by 4 bases and J by 4 bases. The collaborating institutions used their own protocols to collect whole blood in K2EDTA tubes. For TCRbeta analysis, collaborator samples were shipped as frozen whole blood, as isolated PBMCs, or as DNA extracted from either sample type. The full study reports these points: The amount of clinical and demographic metadata varied by source and participant and was provided uncurated.

Turning to this clone: Its antigen is unknown. Base qualities are missing; no much larger clone stands one base away.

TCRbeta CDR3 regions were amplified from genomic DNA using the immunoSEQ Assay, a bias-controlled multiplex PCR. Per the authors' processing: The number of nucleated cells in each sample was estimated from the amplification of reference gene primers within the assay. To quantify the absolute abundance of each unique TCRbeta CDR3 rearrangement, sequence reads were collapsed and filtered. Productive Simpson clonality was computed per sample as the square root of Simpson's diversity index over productive rearrangements. TCRdb took over this immuneACCESS table, retaining in-frame rearrangements with V and J assigned. Such tables are incomplete; in checked studies, under half of the missing clones stem from an unresolved V gene, and the remainder is unexplained. V and J calls and clone size come straight from that table; D and trimming were deduced from the DNA. Here the sample has about 250,000 clones; over 70% occur a single time. Around 26% of the sample is in the top ten clones.

This receptor was taken from a middle-aged man with acute or convalescent COVID-19. The sample comprised peripheral blood. This sequence uses TRBV7-2 and TRBJ2-7, with TRBD1 tentatively as D gene (6 bases match). CDR3 loop: CASSSQTGYEQYF. The DNA is as follows: TGTGCCAGCAGCTCACAGACAGGTTACGAGCAGTACTTC.